What follows are 31 T cell receptor beta chains derived from one specimen sequenced in a study of shared clonotypes between healthy human individuals. Only in-frame clones appear in the TCRdb table, and some are missing; sequencing was by immunoSEQ multiplex PCR. The sample carries 2 million to 2.5 million clones, about 94% recorded once. CD8 cells classed as naive were CD45RO-negative and positively selected for CCR7, excluding terminally differentiated effector memory CD45RA+ cells. Material: naive CD8+ T cells sorted from blood. These receptors came from a man younger than 35 in good health.

This clone was observed once. The sample holds other DNA sequences that translate to the same CDR3. This chain connects TRBV9 to TRBJ2-1; D not resolved. V lost 0 bases, J lost 1 base, and 8 bases lay in between. Germline V CDR1 and CDR2: SGDLS, YYNGEE. The CDR3 is made up of 15 amino acids. The CDR3 is CASSVGSQSYNEQFF. CDR3 coding DNA: TGTGCCAGCAGCGTAGGTTCCCAATCCTACAATGAGCAGTTCTTC. Using reference TRBV9 and TRBJ2-1 for the parts outside the CDR3, the full variable domain is DSGVTQTPKHLITATGQRVTLRCSPRSGDLSVYWYQQSLDQGLQFLIQYYNGEERAKGNILERFSAQQFPDLHSELNLSSLELGDSALYFCASSVGSQSYNEQFFGPGTRLTVL.

This chain links TRBV13 with TRBJ2-5; 12 bases fit TRBD2. The CDR3 covers 16 residues. V was clipped by 4 bases and J by 5 bases; unmatched bases: 8. CDR1 and CDR2 (germline): PRHDT, FYEKMQ (reference sequence). The CDR3 nucleotides are TGTGCCAGCAGCTCCCGCCTAGCGGGGGGGCAGGAGACCCAGTACTTC. Its translation is CASSSRLAGGQETQYF.

V and J are TRBV2 and TRBJ2-7, with 11 bases identical to TRBD1. Germline loops: CDR1 SNHLY, CDR2 FYNNEI. This CDR3 contains 15 residues. With 6 bases clipped from V and 0 bases from J, the junction kept 4 bases outside the gene matches. The CDR3 protein is CASRGTGGYSYEQYF. CDR3 sequence (DNA): TGTGCCAGCAGGGGGACAGGGGGATACTCCTACGAGCAGTACTTC.

The CDR3 region is CASSFPGEGYTEAFF. CDR3 bases: TGTGCCAGCAGCTTCCCAGGGGAGGGGTACACTGAAGCTTTCTTT. The rearrangement joins TRBV13 to TRBJ1-1; TRBD1 is a possible D gene (6 bases). The CDR3 is 15 amino acids. The germline V gene encodes CDR1 PRHDT and CDR2 FYEKMQ (reference sequence). Trimming took off 3 bases at V and 3 bases at J, with 14 bases between the two ends.

In regard to this clone: This may come from a read error, since a much larger clone is one base off. Other DNA sequences within the sample encode an identical CDR3. This chain connects TRBV7-9 to TRBJ1-1; unclear D gene. Germline lookup yields CDR1 SEHNR and CDR2 FQNEAQ (reference sequence). V shed 3 bases and J shed 3 bases, with 5 bases lying between them. The CDR3 length is 12 residues. CDR3 loop: CASSLGYTEAFF. As DNA, the CDR3 is TGTGCCAGCAGCTTGGGGTACACTGAAGCTTTCTTT.

The CDR3 sequence: CASSVTTGATEAFF. The DNA of the CDR3 is TGTGCCAGCAGCGTAACTACAGGGGCGACTGAAGCTTTCTTT. This sequence joins TRBV9 and TRBJ1-1; 7 positions match TRBD1. The ends lost 1 base at V and 5 bases at J; junction bases unmatched: 5. CDR3 size: 14 residues. Germline CDR1 SGDLS, CDR2 YYNGEE.

The CDR3 DNA follows: TGTGCCAGCAGTTTGGGGCAGGGGGTCGATGAGCAGTTCTTC. It translates to CASSLGQGVDEQFF. The chain uses TRBV28 and TRBJ2-1; 7 nucleotides line up with TRBD1. The CDR3 extends over 14 amino acids. CDR1 MDHEN and CDR2 SYDVKM come from the germline V gene. The V segment lost 3 bases and the J segment 8 bases; nucleotides outside the gene matches: 7.

This clone was seen just once. The rearrangement uses TRBV18 and TRBJ2-1; the match to TRBD2 covers 9 bases. Trimming removed 3 bases from V and 0 bases from J; junction bases left unmatched: 15. The length of the CDR3 is 20 residues. Germline V CDR1 and CDR2: KGHSH, LQKENI. CDR3 nucleotides: TGTGCCAGCTCACCTGGTGCCCTAGCGGGAATCCTCAGCTCCTACAATGAGCAGTTCTTC. This sequence encodes CASSPGALAGILSSYNEQFF.

As for this clone: This sample includes further DNA sequences coding for the same CDR3. The chain has TRBV11-2 and TRBJ2-3, with 10 nucleotides matching TRBD2. The germline CDR1 and CDR2 sequences are SGHAT and FQNNGV. Losses at the gene ends were 1 base for V and 4 bases for J; bases not matched to a gene: 5. The CDR3 length is 16 residues. The CDR3 DNA follows: TGTGCCAGCAGCTTAGTATCGAGCGGGGGGGCAGATACGCAGTATTTT. Amino acid sequence: CASSLVSSGGADTQYF. The complete variable domain, with remaining parts taken from reference TRBV11-2 and TRBJ2-3, reads EAGVAQSPRYKIIEKRQSVAFWCNPISGHATLYWYQQILGQGPKLLIQFQNNGVVDDSQLPKDRFSAERLKGVDSTLKIQPAKLEDSAVYLCASSLVSSGGADTQYFGPGTRLTVL.

The chain links TRBV13 to TRBJ2-2; D is unclear. This CDR3 comprises 14 residues. Germline V gene data show CDR1 as PRHDT and CDR2 as FYEKMQ (reference sequence). Trimming pared 3 bases from V and 4 bases from J, leaving 9 bases between. The CDR3 is CASSLFPATGELFF. The CDR3 DNA reads TGTGCCAGCAGCTTGTTTCCTGCCACCGGGGAGCTGTTTTTT.

The chain couples TRBV29-1 to TRBJ2-1; D gene unclear. Germline CDR1 is SQVTM and CDR2 is ANQGSEA. The CDR3 covers 13 residues. V lost 4 bases and J 3 bases, leaving 10 bases between the germline ends. This CDR3 reads CSVAPANYNEQFF. Here the CDR3 DNA reads TGCAGCGTTGCCCCAGCTAACTACAATGAGCAGTTCTTC.

The rearrangement joins TRBV29-1 to TRBJ2-7; D unclear. Germline V gene data show CDR1 as SQVTM and CDR2 as ANQGSEA. This CDR3 has 13 residues. V was cut by 4 bases and J by 2 bases, with 12 bases left in between. The CDR3 DNA sequence: TGCAGCGTTGGGCCGTCAGACACCTACGAGCAGTACTTC. It codes for CSVGPSDTYEQYF.

The chain has TRBV5-1 and TRBJ2-1; no reliable D call. Germline CDR1 SGHRS, CDR2 YFSETQ. The V and J ends lost 4 bases and 9 bases respectively, with 11 bases between them. The CDR3 has 12 amino acids. The DNA of the CDR3 is TGCGCCAGCAGCGGTTACGTGGGTGAGCAGTTCTTC. Translated, it gives CASSGYVGEQFF.

The chain joins TRBV21-1 to TRBJ1-1. TRBV21-1 has pseudogene status. CDR3 size: 13 residues. CDR3 nucleotides: TGTGCCAGCACGCTAGGTGAGAACACTGAAGCTTTCTTT. This translates into CASTLGENTEAFF.

The DNA of the CDR3 is TGTGCCATCAGTGAGTCCGCAGAGGGGTCTACGTGGCAGTACTTC. Its protein is CAISESAEGSTWQYF. The chain is built from TRBV10-3 and TRBJ2-7; TRBD1 or TRBD2 may be the D gene (5 bases each). The germline CDR1 and CDR2 sequences are ENHRY and SYGVKD. Trimming stripped 0 bases from V and 9 bases from J, with 18 bases between. There are 15 residues in the CDR3.

The V call is TRBV6-1, the J call TRBJ2-7, with 8 bases identical to TRBD2. V was clipped by 10 bases and J by 4 bases; unmatched bases: 9. Germline CDR1 and CDR2: MNHNS and SASEGT. The CDR3 consists of 13 residues. CDR3 in DNA: TGTGCCACCTCGGACGGGGGGGTTTACGAGCAGTACTTC. This sequence encodes CATSDGGVYEQYF.

This chain links TRBV9 with TRBJ2-2; perhaps TRBD1 as D (5 bases). The CDR3 is 14 amino acids. V dropped 4 bases and J dropped 5 bases, with 12 bases sitting between them. Germline loops: CDR1 SGDLS, CDR2 YYNGEE. CDR3 in amino acids: CASSPSQGTGELFF. CDR3 nucleotide sequence: TGTGCCAGCAGCCCGTCGCAGGGAACCGGGGAGCTGTTTTTT.

A remark on this clone: This specimen includes other DNA sequences encoding the same CDR3. The chain employs TRBV6-1 and TRBJ2-2; D is unresolved. With 2 bases removed from V and 6 bases from J, the gap between germline ends came to 1 base. Germline V gives CDR1 MNHNS, CDR2 SASEGT. CDR3 length: 11 amino acids. The CDR3: CASSESGELFF. Written as DNA, the CDR3 is TGTGCCAGCAGTGAATCCGGGGAGCTGTTTTTT.

The chain links TRBV27 to TRBJ2-1; no definite D call. V lost 1 base and J 0 bases, leaving 10 bases between the germline ends. Germline CDR1 reads MNHEY; CDR2 reads SMNVEV (reference sequence). This CDR3 region has 16 residues. CDR3 nucleotide sequence: TGTGCCAGCAGTTTATATGGGGATAGCTCCTACAATGAGCAGTTCTTC. This gives the protein CASSLYGDSSYNEQFF.

J is TRBJ2-2 and V is TRBV27, with D possibly called TRBD1 or TRBD2 (5 bases each). From germline, CDR1 is MNHEY and CDR2 SMNVEV (reference sequence). This CDR3 is built from 14 residues. Trimming shortened V by 6 bases and J by 6 bases, and 14 bases separated the two germline ends. DNA for the CDR3: TGTGCCAGCAGCATATCGTCGGGGCCCGGGGAGCTGTTTTTT. Translation: CASSISSGPGELFF.

This chain uses TRBV9 with TRBJ2-7; the match to TRBD1 covers 7 bases. The CDR3 is made up of 14 amino acids. Looked up from germline, CDR1 is SGDLS and CDR2 is YYNGEE. The V gene end was trimmed by 3 bases and the J gene end by 3 bases; junction bases not matched to a gene: 6. The CDR3 DNA reads TGTGCCAGCAGCGCGGGACAGCCCGGCTACGAGCAGTACTTC. As protein: CASSAGQPGYEQYF.

The chain has TRBV7-2 and TRBJ2-5; D unresolved. V lost 2 bases, J lost 3 bases, and 16 bases lay in between. This CDR3 spans 16 amino acids. Germline V CDR1 and CDR2: SGHTA, FQGNSA. The CDR3 sequence: CASSLSPLASKETQYF. CDR3 DNA sequence: TGTGCCAGCAGCTTATCTCCTCTGGCTAGTAAAGAGACCCAGTACTTC.

This rearrangement joins TRBV6-6 to TRBJ1-4; weak D call: TRBD1 (5 bases). V lost 6 bases to trimming and J lost 8 bases, with 16 bases between them. CDR3 size: 14 residues. Germline CDR1 is MNHNY and CDR2 is SVGAGI (reference sequence). The CDR3 protein is CASREVGESEKLFF. The CDR3 DNA follows: TGTGCCAGCAGGGAGGTGGGGGAGAGCGAAAAACTGTTTTTT.

The chain is built from TRBV2 and TRBJ1-2; 7 bases are a match to TRBD1. The germline V gene has CDR1 SNHLY and CDR2 FYNNEI. The CDR3 runs to 16 residues. V shed 0 bases and J 4 bases; nucleotides not matched to a gene: 8. The CDR3 loop is CASSEAGPGGGYGYTF. CDR3 coding DNA: TGTGCCAGCAGTGAAGCGGGGCCAGGGGGTGGCTATGGCTACACCTTC.

The chain is built from TRBV11-2 and TRBJ2-1; 11 nucleotides match TRBD2. Germline V gives CDR1 SGHAT, CDR2 FQNNGV. V dropped 2 bases and J dropped 4; count of bases not matched to a gene: 10. The CDR3 is 18 residues long. The CDR3 coding sequence is TGTGCCAGCAGCTTAATAGCGGGGGGGCCCAGTCTTTACAATGAGCAGTTCTTC. It yields the protein CASSLIAGGPSLYNEQFF.

The chain employs TRBV6-6 and TRBJ1-5; the D is unclear. Trimming took 6 bases from V and 4 from J, leaving 7 bases between them. Germline CDR1 and CDR2: MNHNY and SVGAGI (reference sequence). The CDR3 contains 12 residues. The CDR3 nucleotides read TGTGCCAGCAGCCCAGATAATCAGCCCCAGCATTTT. Its translation is CASSPDNQPQHF.

This clone was seen once. The genes are TRBV28 and TRBJ2-1, with 10 nucleotides matching TRBD2. The V gene end was trimmed by 3 bases and the J gene end by 1 base; junction bases not matched to a gene: 12. Per germline, CDR1 MDHEN and CDR2 SYDVKM. The length of the CDR3 is 19 residues. CDR3 DNA: TGTGCCAGCAGTTTTTTTGGGACTAGCGACTCAGGATCCTACAATGAGCAGTTCTTC. It is translated as CASSFFGTSDSGSYNEQFF.

The rearrangement joins TRBV9 to TRBJ2-1; tentatively, D is TRBD2 (5 bases). There are 15 residues in the CDR3. V was pared by 4 bases and J by 0 bases, with 11 bases between. Germline V lookup: CDR1 SGDLS, CDR2 YYNGEE. The CDR3 protein is CASSPAAFSYNEQFF. The CDR3, as DNA: TGTGCCAGCAGCCCAGCGGCGTTCTCCTACAATGAGCAGTTCTTC.

This rearrangement joins TRBV6-5 to TRBJ2-3; possible D gene TRBD2, 6 bases. The CDR3 has 16 amino acids. Trimming took off 0 bases at V and 0 bases at J, with 10 bases between the two ends. Germline CDR1 is MNHEY and CDR2 is SVGAGI. The CDR3 nucleotides are TGTGCCAGCAGTTACTCGGCGGGAATCAGCACAGATACGCAGTATTTT. Residues: CASSYSAGISTDTQYF.

This clone showed up just once. The J gene is TRBJ2-2, the V gene TRBV5-4; TRBD1 matches at 8 bases. After removal of 4 bases from V and 0 bases from J, the junction contained 5 bases not matched to a gene. Germline V gene sequence: CDR1 SGHNT, CDR2 YYREEE (reference sequence). The CDR3 contains 16 residues. The CDR3 loop is CASSHPGQANTGELFF. The CDR3 nucleotides are TGTGCCAGCAGCCACCCGGGACAGGCGAACACCGGGGAGCTGTTTTTT.

The chain joins TRBV10-1 to TRBJ2-7, with D tentatively TRBD1 (5 bases). Germline lookup yields CDR1 WNHNN and CDR2 SYGVQD (reference sequence). The CDR3 has 15 amino acids. Trimming stripped 2 bases from V and 2 bases from J, with 13 bases between. CDR3 in amino acids: CASSESSDSPYEQYF. Written as DNA, the CDR3 is TGCGCCAGCAGTGAGAGTTCCGACAGCCCCTACGAGCAGTACTTC.